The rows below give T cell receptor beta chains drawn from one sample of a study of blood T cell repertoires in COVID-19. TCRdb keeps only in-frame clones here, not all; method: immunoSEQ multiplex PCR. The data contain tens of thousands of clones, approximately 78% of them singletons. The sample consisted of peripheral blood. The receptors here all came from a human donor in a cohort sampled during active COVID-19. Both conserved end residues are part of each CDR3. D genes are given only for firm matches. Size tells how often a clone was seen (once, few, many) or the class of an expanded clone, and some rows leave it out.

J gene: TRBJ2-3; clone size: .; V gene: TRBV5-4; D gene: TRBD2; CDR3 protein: CASSLALLAGGQDTQYF; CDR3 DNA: TGTGCCAGCAGCTTGGCATTGCTAGCGGGGGGGCAAGATACGCAGTATTTT
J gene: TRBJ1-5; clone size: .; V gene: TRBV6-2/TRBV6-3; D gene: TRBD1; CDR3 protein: CASSTVTGDLGNQPQHF; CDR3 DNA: TGTGCCAGCAGCACCGTTACAGGGGATCTGGGCAATCAGCCCCAGCATTTT
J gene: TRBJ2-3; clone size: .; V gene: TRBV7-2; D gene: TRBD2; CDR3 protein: CASSLRPGLAGSDTQYF; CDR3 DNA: TGTGCCAGCAGCCTAAGACCGGGACTAGCGGGATCAGATACGCAGTATTTT
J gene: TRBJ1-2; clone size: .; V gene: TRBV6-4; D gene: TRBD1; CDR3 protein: CASSEKTGLGYTF; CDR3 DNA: TGTGCCAGCAGCGAGAAGACAGGGCTTGGCTACACCTTC
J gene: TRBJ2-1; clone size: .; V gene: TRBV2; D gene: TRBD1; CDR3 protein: CASNLQGAGNEQFF; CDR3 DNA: TGTGCCAGCAACCTACAGGGGGCGGGAAATGAGCAGTTCTTC
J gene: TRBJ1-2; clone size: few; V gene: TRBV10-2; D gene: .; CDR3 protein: CASSQGNYGYTF; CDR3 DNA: TGCGCCAGCAGCCAGGGGAACTATGGCTACACCTTC
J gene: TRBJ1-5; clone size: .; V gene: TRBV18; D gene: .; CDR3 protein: CASSPLSLNQPQHF; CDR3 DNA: TGTGCCAGCTCACCACTCAGTCTTAATCAGCCCCAGCATTTT
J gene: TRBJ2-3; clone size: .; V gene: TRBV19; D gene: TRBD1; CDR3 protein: CASSLDRVATDTQYF; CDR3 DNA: TGTGCCAGTAGTCTGGACAGGGTTGCAACCGATACGCAGTATTTT
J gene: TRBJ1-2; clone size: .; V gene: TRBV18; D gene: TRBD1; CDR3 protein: CASSPSGQGFYGYTF; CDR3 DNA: TGTGCCAGCTCACCATCGGGACAGGGTTTTTATGGCTACACCTTC
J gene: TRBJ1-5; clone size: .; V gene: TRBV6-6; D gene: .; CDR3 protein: CASRPREISNQPQHF; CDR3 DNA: TGTGCCAGCCGACCTCGGGAGATAAGCAATCAGCCCCAGCATTTT
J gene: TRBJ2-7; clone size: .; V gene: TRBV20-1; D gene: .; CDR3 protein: CSASPGREQYF; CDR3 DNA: TGCAGTGCTTCCCCAGGCAGGGAGCAGTACTTC
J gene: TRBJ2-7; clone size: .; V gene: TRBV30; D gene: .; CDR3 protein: CAWTRTVSSYEQYF; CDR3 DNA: TGTGCCTGGACCCGGACAGTTAGCTCCTACGAGCAGTACTTC
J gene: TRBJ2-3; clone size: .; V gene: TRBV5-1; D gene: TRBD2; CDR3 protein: CASSPGGLGTDTQYF; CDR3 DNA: TGCGCCAGCAGCCCGGGGGGGCTCGGCACAGATACGCAGTATTTT
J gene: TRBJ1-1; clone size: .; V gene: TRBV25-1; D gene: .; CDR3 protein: CASSEFWGEAFF; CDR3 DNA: TGTGCCAGCAGTGAATTTTGGGGAGAGGCTTTCTTT
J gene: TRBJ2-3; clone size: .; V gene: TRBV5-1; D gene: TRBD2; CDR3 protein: CASSETSGGADTQYF; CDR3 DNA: TGCGCCAGCAGCGAGACTAGCGGGGGGGCAGATACGCAGTATTTT
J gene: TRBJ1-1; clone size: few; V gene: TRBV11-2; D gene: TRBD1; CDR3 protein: CASSRQGQGGVRDTEAFF; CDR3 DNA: TGTGCCAGCAGCCGTCAGGGTCAGGGGGGAGTTCGGGACACTGAAGCTTTCTTT